This record covers a single TCR beta chain. In this sample, this clonotype turned up once. No antigen is known for it. No much larger clone is present one base from it, and per-base qualities are unavailable. One read alone is weak evidence. Receptors were amplified or captured by multiplex PCR. Instrument used: Illumina HiSeq 4000. TCR beta libraries were built with iRepertoire HTBI primers and Arm-PCR amplification of CDR3 regions. Before sequencing, the PCR products went through gel purification. The source study handled its data this way. Gene usage analysis of CDR3 amino acid clonotypes used the approximately 62 TRBV and some 15 TRBJ segments found across samples. COPE and FqMerger were used to merge the filtered high-quality paired reads into contigs. Contigs were aligned with BLAST to IMGT TRBV, TRBD and TRBJ reference genes, and CDR3 was defined per IMGT. Any clonotype with a frequency above 0.1% was counted as a highly expanded clone. Shannon entropy served as the measure of repertoire diversity, while the Gini coefficient captured V-J evenness. Clonotypes shared by more than one individual were considered public. TCRdb redid the processing of the public reads, applying fastp at Q25 and MiXCR, and retained in-frame beta chains. Each entry merges the rows of one CDR3 protein and shows their most common DNA and genes. These V and J calls originate from TCRdb's pipeline instead of the authors' own analysis. For this sample there are roughly 530,000 distinct CDR3 sequences; approximately 16% appear just once. 25% of the sample belongs to the ten largest clones.

The time point tag for this specimen amounts to: newly diagnosed GD, antithyroid drugs for less than 3 months. For both TCR sequencing and RNA sequencing, RNA was extracted from PBMCs using TRIzol. The diagnosis of Graves' disease followed American Thyroid Association guidelines. Recruitment of patients was carried out at an endocrinology department in Xi'an, China. From each patient, around 9 milliliters of peripheral blood was collected into an EDTA anticoagulant tube. Ficoll Paque Plus density gradient separation was used to isolate PBMCs, and no further T cell sorting was done. An Agilent 2100 Bioanalyzer and agarose gel were used to check RNA quality, and a NanoDrop 2000 was used to measure RNA concentration. The sample originates from a study of regulatory T cells in long-lasting Graves disease listed by TCRdb under 2021. Regarding the research as a whole: In the newly diagnosed Graves' disease group, patients had been taking antithyroid drugs for less than 3 months. This study used TCR sequencing and RNA sequencing of peripheral blood to compare persistent Graves' disease patients against newly diagnosed Graves' disease patients. The study took place in China and was registered as a clinical trial. TCR sequencing covered around 13 persistent and about 20 newly diagnosed Graves' disease patients, some 33 samples in total. The investigation overall reported the following: Sequencing and analysis were limited to the TCR beta chain. Lower TCR Shannon entropy and fewer highly expanded clones were observed in persistent Graves' disease patients than in newly diagnosed patients, which suggested clonal expansion. Persistent patients shared more public clonotypes among themselves (around 2,500) than newly diagnosed patients did (approximately 970). The authors noted that the small sample size was a limitation that may lower accuracy. The study examined only peripheral blood because the primary lesion, thyroid tissue, could not be accessed.

A further study also used this sample, focusing on T cells in Graves' hyperthyroidism and ophthalmopathy. That second report states: Graves' hyperthyroidism was defined as stable when no progression to ophthalmopathy occurred over 18 months of follow-up. The hyperthyroidism patients were between 18 and 65 years old and newly diagnosed, with a disease duration of less than 2 months. Patients with uncontrolled infections, other autoimmune diseases, pregnancy or lactation were excluded. Diagnoses were established on the basis of clinical symptoms, serum thyroxine and TRAb, thyroid ultrasound, and orbital computed tomography. The first round of RT-PCR for the TCR CDR3 was performed with the HTBI primer set and the Qiagen OneStep RT-PCR kit. Blood samples also contained most of the expanded thyroid clonotypes (frequency above 0.001), which suggests that blood repertoires may reflect thyroid immune responses. In cross-validation, a model built on a 13 V-J signature told ophthalmopathy apart from stable hyperthyroidism with under 90% sensitivity and approximately 84% specificity, and in testing the same model reached 80%/75%. During validation, the model predicted progression to ophthalmopathy a median of around six months ahead of onset, with 60% to 71% sensitivity and almost 75% specificity. To identify distinguishing TCR V-J signatures, a discovery cohort of some 100 patients was used, comprising 40 to 45 with Graves' ophthalmopathy and 57 with stable Graves' hyperthyroidism. Prospective prediction of ophthalmopathy was tested in an independent validation cohort of under 20 hyperthyroidism patients and some 17 patients who later progressed to ophthalmopathy. The 75 to 100 discovery patients were randomly split 7:3 into training and test sets. In addition, the study compared T-cell repertoires in thyroid tissue and in blood from several Graves' hyperthyroidism patients. Following sampling, methimazole starting at 30 mg daily was given to hyperthyroidism patients, and high-dose intravenous methylprednisolone was given to ophthalmopathy patients. A second multiplex PCR round built the libraries, followed by size selection and purification. Sequencing of the libraries was done on an Illumina HiSeq2000 using paired-end 100 bp reads. SOAPnuke was used to process the raw data, removing reads that contained adapters or uncalled bases, had a mean Phred below 15, or lacked an exact match to the constant primer or identifier. COPE v1.2.5 was used to merge the high-quality paired reads, and each unique nucleotide sequence was defined as a clonotype. MiTCR v1.1 was used to align the clonotypes against IMGT TRBV, TRBD and TRBJ reference segments. Analysis was restricted to V-J combinations with a frequency above 0.0001, which covered 99% to 99.2% of repertoires. The TCS score was defined as F50 (clonal expansion) divided by E x V (chaos), with BLOSUM62-based TCRdist calculated between CDR3 peptides within each V-J. Welch's t-statistics and random forest reduced several hundred V-J features to roughly 13, which were used in a naive Bayes classifier (R e1071). No statistical method was used to set the sample size in advance, and investigators knew the group allocation. The paper describes TCR Vbeta CDR3 sequencing of fewer than 150 peripheral blood samples, made up of under 50 ophthalmopathy patients, some 80 hyperthyroidism patients and 17 progressor patients.

This specimen was peripheral blood mononuclear cells (PBMCs), taken at new diagnosis, from a patient treated with antithyroid drugs. This sequence originates from a woman aged 40-60 years with Graves disease. Donor details come from another sample of the same person, matched by shared clones.

The base sequence is TGTGCCAGCACCCCCGGGACAGGGATAGGCTACACCTTC. This translates into CASTPGTGIGYTF. The chain couples TRBV7-9 to TRBJ1-2, with 9 middle bases fitting TRBD1. Measured from the cysteine to the phenylalanine, the CDR3 is 13 residues long. Only the CDR3 DNA is retained, 39 bases long and in frame from the first base. Trimming accounts for 7 bases at V and 8 bases at J, while the number of junction bases matched to no gene is 8. CDR1 and CDR2, per the germline V gene (reference sequence), are SEHNR and FQNEAQ.